This entry lists 21 T cell receptor beta chains sequenced from one sample in a study of T cells in Graves' hyperthyroidism and ophthalmopathy. Researchers amplified the TCR beta CDR3 regions from RNA transcripts. A first-round RT-PCR of the TCR CDR3 used the HTBI primer set. TCRdb re-called the multiplex PCR reads through MiXCR, storing one row per CDR3 protein. This sample yields 600,000 to 650,000 distinct CDR3 sequences, of which about 20% are seen a single time; over 30% belongs to the top ten. The sequenced sample was blood. These receptors all come from a man aged 25-45 years with Graves' ophthalmopathy.

There are a few counts of this clonotype. The DNA for the CDR3 is TGCAGTGCCTACCCGACAGGGGAATGGGAAAAACTGTTTTTT. Its translation: CSAYPTGEWEKLFF. The rearrangement joins TRBV20-1 to TRBJ1-4; 8 positions match TRBD1. From germline, CDR1 is DFQATT and CDR2 SNEGSKA (reference sequence). The CDR3 runs 14 residues. Trimming at V came to 6 bases and at J to 8 bases, leaving 11 bases not matched to a gene.

This clonotype has just a few counts. The chain links TRBV7-9 to TRBJ2-5; possibly TRBD2 for D (7 bases). The CDR3 consists of 15 residues. The germline gives CDR1 SEHNR, CDR2 FQNEAQ (reference sequence). Trimming took off 3 bases at V and 4 bases at J, with 15 bases between the two ends. The CDR3 DNA sequence: TGTGCCAGCAGCTTCACTCCGGGGGGCCGAGAGACCCAGTACTTC. It is translated as CASSFTPGGRETQYF.

The CDR3 loop reads CASSTGVETQYF. The DNA for the CDR3 is TGTGCCAGCAGTACGGGAGTGGAGACCCAGTACTTC. The chain links TRBV28 to TRBJ2-5, with TRBD2 as a possible D gene (6 bases). This CDR3 spans 12 amino acids. CDR1 is MDHEN, CDR2 SYDVKM, per germline. Trimming took 5 bases from V and 5 from J, leaving 9 bases between them.

The V call is TRBV20-1, the J call TRBJ2-5; 7 bases are shared with TRBD1. V shed 3 bases, J shed 5 bases, and the junction held 6 bases outside the gene matches. The CDR3 totals 13 residues. Germline-derived CDR1 and CDR2 are DFQATT and SNEGSKA (reference sequence). The CDR3 sequence is CSASDRAWETQYF. CDR3 bases: TGCAGTGCTAGCGACAGGGCCTGGGAGACCCAGTACTTC.

The chain links TRBV30 to TRBJ2-2; tentatively, D is TRBD1 or TRBD2 (5 bases each). V lost 4 bases to trimming and J lost 6 bases, with 9 bases between them. The CDR3 is 12 amino acids. Germline V gene sequence: CDR1 GTSNPN, CDR2 SVGIG (reference sequence). CDR3 nucleotides: TGTGCCTGGACCTGGGGGTCCGGGGAGCTGTTTTTT. It yields the protein CAWTWGSGELFF.

Ten or more counts support this clonotype. The gene calls are TRBV5-1 and TRBJ2-1; D remains ambiguous. The CDR3 extends over 14 amino acids. Trimming took off 3 bases at V and 8 bases at J, with 15 bases between the two ends. Germline-derived CDR1 and CDR2 are SGHRS and YFSETQ. This CDR3 is CASSSYSSLDEQFF. The CDR3 nucleotides are TGCGCCAGCAGCTCCTATTCCTCGTTGGATGAGCAGTTCTTC. Full variable domain (missing parts from reference TRBV5-1 and TRBJ2-1): KAGVTQTPRYLIKTRGQQVTLSCSPISGHRSVSWYQQTPGQGLQFLFEYFSETQRNKGNFPGRFSGRQFSNSRSEMNVSTLELGDSALYLCASSSYSSLDEQFFGPGTRLTVL.

In its sample, this clonotype was seen a few times. The chain combines TRBV12-3 or TRBV12-4 with TRBJ1-1; 7 bases line up with TRBD1. CDR3 length: 11 amino acids. Trimming cost V 5 bases and J 11 bases; bases outside gene matches: 5. The CDR3 region is CASSEDRAAFF. The CDR3 nucleotides are TGTGCCAGCAGTGAAGACAGGGCGGCTTTCTTT.

V gene TRBV6-1 combines with J gene TRBJ2-5; possible D gene TRBD2, 6 bases. V lost 6 bases and J 1 base, leaving 12 bases between the germline ends. CDR3 length equals 14 residues. Germline values: CDR1 MNHNS, CDR2 SASEGT. CDR3 protein: CASSRGLLQETQYF. CDR3 sequence (DNA): TGTGCCAGCAGCCGGGGACTCCTCCAAGAGACCCAGTACTTC.

The table lists this clonotype with many counts. This rearrangement joins TRBV27 to TRBJ1-1; a weak D match, TRBD1 (5 bases). The CDR3 is made up of 14 amino acids. Germline CDR1 MNHEY, CDR2 SMNVEV (reference sequence). Trimming stripped 5 bases from V and 5 bases from J, with 15 bases between. CDR3 bases: TGTGCCAGCAGTCCCCTGGGGGGGGTGACTGAAGCTTTCTTT. Translation gives CASSPLGGVTEAFF.

This clonotype was seen repeatedly, ten times or more. The CDR3 region is CASSDGALRNNEQFF. CDR3 sequence (DNA): TGCGCCAGCAGCGACGGAGCTCTCCGAAACAATGAGCAGTTCTTC. The chain links TRBV5-1 to TRBJ2-1; unclear D gene. The CDR3 sequence is 15 residues long. Germline values: CDR1 SGHRS, CDR2 YFSETQ. V shed 4 bases and J shed 5 bases, with 16 bases lying between them.

This clonotype was counted a few times. The chain carries TRBV3-1 and TRBJ2-7; no firm D call. Germline CDR1 is LGHDT and CDR2 is YNNKEL (reference sequence). The V and J ends lost 4 bases and 4 bases respectively, with 5 bases between them. The CDR3 is made up of 11 amino acids. The CDR3 reads CASSRHYEQYF. The CDR3 DNA reads TGTGCCAGCAGCCGCCATTACGAGCAGTACTTC.

This clonotype has ten or more counts. The V call is TRBV5-1, the J call TRBJ2-1; unclear D gene. CDR1 is SGHRS and CDR2 is YFSETQ in the germline V gene. The CDR3 contains 14 residues. Trimming pared 0 bases from V and 6 bases from J, leaving 10 bases between. CDR3 loop: CASSLAERGNEQFF. The CDR3 region has the DNA TGCGCCAGCAGCTTGGCGGAACGAGGCAATGAGCAGTTCTTC.

The sample holds a few counts of this clonotype. The J gene is TRBJ1-1, the V gene TRBV9; possible D gene TRBD1, 6 bases. Germline assignment: CDR1 SGDLS and CDR2 YYNGEE. This CDR3 region has 14 residues. The germline V and J ends were trimmed by 0 bases and 6 bases, with 12 bases remaining between them. CDR3 sequence: CASSVEGGLAEAFF. The CDR3 bases are TGTGCCAGCAGCGTAGAAGGGGGTCTGGCTGAAGCTTTCTTT.

Turning to this clonotype: Sequence at one end of the junction differs from germline and may be a read error. The chain combines TRBV11-2 with TRBJ2-7; D is possibly TRBD2 (7 bases). Germline V lookup: CDR1 SGHAT, CDR2 FQNNGV. The CDR3 extends over 16 amino acids. This chain's CDR3 is CASSVEGGTPPYEQYF. The CDR3 region has the DNA TGTGCCAGCAGCGTAGAGGGAGGGACACCTCCCTACGAGCAGTACTTC.

This clonotype showed up just a few times. CDR3 nucleotides: TGTGCCAGCAGCTTAGGGTACATCCAGCCCCAGCATTTT. It yields the protein CASSLGYIQPQHF. The chain combines TRBV7-8 with TRBJ1-5; no clear D. This CDR3 spans 13 amino acids. Germline CDR1 is SGHVS and CDR2 is FQNEAQ. Trimming pared 1 base from V and 7 bases from J, leaving 8 bases between.

This clonotype was recorded a few times. The chain links TRBV10-3 to TRBJ2-7; 7 nucleotides align to TRBD2. Germline loops: CDR1 ENHRY, CDR2 SYGVKD. J gave up 0 bases and V 8 bases, and 4 bases lay outside the gene matches. The CDR3 totals 13 residues. CDR3 sequence reads: CAIGSGDSYEQYF. For the CDR3, the DNA is TGTGCCATCGGAAGCGGGGACTCCTACGAGCAGTACTTC.

This clonotype has at least ten counts. The V call is TRBV5-8, the J call TRBJ2-4, with 7 bases lining up with TRBD2. Trimming cost V 4 bases and J 0 bases; bases outside gene matches: 19. Germline V lookup: CDR1 SGHTS, CDR2 YDEGEE. CDR3 length: 20 residues. The CDR3 reads CASSPRYRTRRVLAKNIQYF. For the CDR3, the DNA is TGTGCCAGCAGCCCACGGTACAGGACTAGGAGGGTCCTAGCCAAAAACATTCAGTACTTC. Full variable domain (outside the CDR3, taken from reference TRBV5-8 and TRBJ2-4): EAGVTQSPTHLIKTRGQQATLRCSPISGHTSVYWYQQALGLGLQFLLWYDEGEERNRGNFPPRFSGRQFPNYSSELNVNALELEDSALYLCASSPRYRTRRVLAKNIQYFGAGTRLSVL.

This clonotype was observed a handful of times. This sequence joins TRBV30 and TRBJ1-5; possible D gene TRBD1, 5 bases. V was cut by 3 bases and J by 0 bases, with 18 bases left in between. The CDR3 runs to 17 residues. CDR1 and CDR2 from the germline V gene are GTSNPN and SVGIG (reference sequence). CDR3 residues: CAWSAEPGLYSNQPQHF. DNA for the CDR3: TGTGCCTGGAGCGCCGAACCAGGGCTCTATAGCAATCAGCCCCAGCATTTT.

Notes on this clonotype: A much larger clone is a single base away; this may be a read error. The CDR3, as DNA: TGTGCCAGCAACCAGGCAGCTTTGATAGTGAAGGGCACAGATACGCAGTATTTT. Amino acids: CASNQAALIVKGTDTQYF. The chain combines TRBV3-1 with TRBJ2-3; D uncertain. The V end was cut by 7 bases, the J end by 1 base, with 24 bases between. This CDR3 is 18 amino acids long. Germline-derived CDR1 and CDR2 are LGHDT and YNNKEL (reference sequence).

CDR3 bases: TGTGCCAGCAGTACCAGACTAGCGGGGGGCACAGATACGCAGTATTTT. This sequence encodes CASSTRLAGGTDTQYF. The chain uses TRBV12-3 or TRBV12-4 and TRBJ2-3; 12 nucleotides match TRBD2. V was pared by 5 bases and J by 1 base, with 4 bases of the junction left unmatched. There are 16 residues in the CDR3.

This clonotype was seen at least ten times. This chain joins TRBV28 and TRBJ2-1, with 12 bases identical to TRBD2. V dropped 1 base and J dropped 2; count of bases not matched to a gene: 0. CDR3 size: 16 residues. Germline V lookup: CDR1 MDHEN, CDR2 SYDVKM. For the CDR3, the DNA is TGTGCCAGCAGTTTATCTAGCGGGAGGGCCTACAATGAGCAGTTCTTC. It specifies CASSLSSGRAYNEQFF.